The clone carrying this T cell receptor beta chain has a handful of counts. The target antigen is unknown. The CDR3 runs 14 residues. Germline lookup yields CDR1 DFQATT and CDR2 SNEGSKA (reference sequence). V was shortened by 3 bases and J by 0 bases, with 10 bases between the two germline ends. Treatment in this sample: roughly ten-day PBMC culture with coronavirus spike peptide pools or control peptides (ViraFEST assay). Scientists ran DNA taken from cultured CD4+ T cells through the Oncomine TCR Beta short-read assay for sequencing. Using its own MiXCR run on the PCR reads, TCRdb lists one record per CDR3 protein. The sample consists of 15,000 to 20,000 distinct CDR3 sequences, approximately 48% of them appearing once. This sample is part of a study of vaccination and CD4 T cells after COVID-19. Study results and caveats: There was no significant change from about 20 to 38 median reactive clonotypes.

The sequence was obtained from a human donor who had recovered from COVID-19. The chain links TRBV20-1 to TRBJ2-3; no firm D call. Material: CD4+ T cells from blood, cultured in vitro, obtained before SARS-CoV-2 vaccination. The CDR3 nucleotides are TGCAGTGCTAGTATTCGTTGGAGCACAGATACGCAGTATTTT. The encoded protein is CSASIRWSTDTQYF.